This TCR beta chain was captured in a study of T cells in Graves' hyperthyroidism and ophthalmopathy. This clonotype showed up many times. Germline is not matched at one junction end, which may reflect a read error. This CDR3 is 16 amino acids long. Per germline, CDR1 SNHLY and CDR2 FYNNEI. Amplification of TCR beta CDR3 regions was performed using RNA transcripts as template. When the TCR CDR3 underwent first-round RT-PCR, the HTBI primer set was used. TCRdb redid the calling of the multiplex PCR reads with MiXCR, one entry per CDR3 protein. The sample includes about 640,000 distinct CDR3 sequences, approximately 14% of them seen just once.

The receptor's source is a woman in her 50s with Graves' ophthalmopathy. The material sequenced was blood. The chain couples TRBV2 to TRBJ2-1, with 8 nucleotides matching TRBD2. Here the CDR3 DNA reads TGTGCCAGCACTGAACTAGGGACTAGTAAACACAATGAGCAGTTCTTC. Translating gives CASTELGTSKHNEQFF.